Shown below are 6 T cell receptor beta chains from a single sample sequenced in a study of human T cells and chemical hapten exposure (dated by TCRdb to the early 2020s). What the time point label conveys for this sample: patch test 1, 2 weeks after DPC sensitization. In light of the paper, this sample's treatment or condition label describes: therapeutic diphenylcyclopropenone sensitization with weekly scalp DPC. The protocol used for the library was RACE. TCRdb shows the sequencer as NextSeq 500. TCRdb redid the processing of the public reads, applying fastp at Q25 and MiXCR, and retained in-frame beta chains. Entries that share a CDR3 protein sequence are merged under the most common genes and DNA. The sample includes roughly 180,000 distinct CDR3 sequences, with approximately 20% observed a single time. Of the sample, approximately 6.7% falls within the top ten clones. The specimen was whole blood, collected in connection with sensitization to the hapten diphenylcyclopropenone (DPC). Every receptor here comes from a woman aged 50 to 65 with alopecia areata. Some clones in this sample may be carry-over from other donors' samples.

This clonotype came up a few times. V is TRBV5-1 and J is TRBJ2-3; 13 bases are shared with TRBD2. Germline lookup yields CDR1 SGHRS and CDR2 YFSETQ. V gave up 4 bases and J gave up 5 bases; unmatched junction bases: 4. CDR3 length: 15 amino acids. CDR3 sequence: CASSPLAGGQDTQYF. As DNA, the CDR3 is TGCGCCAGCAGCCCACTAGCGGGAGGGCAAGATACGCAGTATTTT.

The sample holds a few counts of this clonotype. The CDR3, as DNA: TGTGCCAGCAGCCCAGGGACTAGCGGGACCTACAATGAGCAGTTCTTC. Its protein is CASSPGTSGTYNEQFF. The chain is built from TRBV11-3 and TRBJ2-1; 13 bases are shared with TRBD2. V lost 5 bases to trimming and J lost 2 bases; unmatched junction nucleotides: 3. Germline CDR1 SGHNT, CDR2 YENEEA. CDR3 length: 16 amino acids.

This clonotype was counted a few times. The V call is TRBV10-3, the J call TRBJ2-1; D is ambiguous. Deletions cut 0 bases from V and 0 bases from J, with 9 bases between. This CDR3 is built from 16 residues. Germline lookup yields CDR1 ENHRY and CDR2 SYGVKD. For the CDR3, the DNA is TGTGCCATCAGTGAGTCGAGCAGGAGCTCCTACAATGAGCAGTTCTTC. It specifies CAISESSRSSYNEQFF.

This clonotype was seen a handful of times. The chain uses TRBV20-1 and TRBJ2-1, with 16 bases identical to TRBD2. CDR1 is DFQATT and CDR2 is SNEGSKA in the germline V gene (reference sequence). Losses at the gene ends were 0 bases for V and 9 bases for J; bases not matched to a gene: 8. The CDR3 sequence is 17 residues long. CDR3 protein: CSARDFGTSGRAPEQFF. The CDR3 DNA sequence: TGCAGTGCTAGAGATTTCGGGACTAGCGGGAGGGCCCCTGAGCAGTTCTTC.

This clonotype was detected only a few times. The chain recombines TRBV5-1 with TRBJ1-1, with unresolved D. The CDR3 consists of 13 residues. Trimming removed 3 bases at V and 3 bases at J, with 9 bases between. Germline CDR1 reads SGHRS; CDR2 reads YFSETQ. CDR3 bases: TGCGCCAGCAGCTCCCTGACTGACACTGAAGCTTTCTTT. This translates into CASSSLTDTEAFF.

This clonotype was seen only once. This chain connects TRBV6-4 to TRBJ2-1; TRBD1 matches at 8 bases. With 6 bases clipped from V and 7 bases from J, the junction kept 5 bases outside the gene matches. Germline V lookup: CDR1 MRHNA, CDR2 SNTAGT. The CDR3 sequence is 13 residues long. The CDR3 reads CASRGDRSNEQFF. In DNA, the CDR3 is TGTGCCAGCAGGGGGGACAGGTCTAATGAGCAGTTCTTC.